These 11 T cell receptor beta chains were sequenced from one sample in a study of T cell repertoires in cytomegalovirus infection. TCRdb re-called the reads through MiXCR, storing one row per CDR3 protein. The sample yields around 740,000 distinct CDR3 sequences, 35% seen once. What was sequenced was PBMCs. The receptors shown here come from a human donor in good health (CMV status not recorded). Some clones in this sample may be carry-over from other donors' samples.

This clonotype was seen a few times. V and J are TRBV5-1 and TRBJ2-3; 9 nucleotides agree with TRBD2. This CDR3 comprises 17 residues. V gave up 3 bases and J gave up 3 bases; unmatched junction bases: 11. From germline, CDR1 is SGHRS and CDR2 YFSETQ. The CDR3 loop reads CASSWDGSGLATDTQYF. In nucleotides, the CDR3 is TGCGCCAGCAGCTGGGACGGTTCGGGACTAGCTACAGATACGCAGTATTTT. Together with reference TRBV5-1 and TRBJ2-3, the CDR3 gives the full variable domain: KAGVTQTPRYLIKTRGQQVTLSCSPISGHRSVSWYQQTPGQGLQFLFEYFSETQRNKGNFPGRFSGRQFSNSRSEMNVSTLELGDSALYLCASSWDGSGLATDTQYFGPGTRLTVL.

The chain links TRBV20-1 to TRBJ2-5; 8 bases match TRBD1. The CDR3 runs to 16 residues. The junction had 15 bases not matched to a gene; V was cut back by 5 bases and J by 4 bases. Germline assignment: CDR1 DFQATT and CDR2 SNEGSKA (reference sequence). The CDR3 DNA sequence: TGCAGTGCTGATACGGTTCCGGGACAGGTACGAGAGACCCAGTACTTC. Its protein product is CSADTVPGQVRETQYF.

The J gene is TRBJ1-1, the V gene TRBV10-3, with D perhaps TRBD1 (6 bases). V lost 2 bases to trimming and J lost 6 bases, with 19 bases between them. The germline V gene encodes CDR1 ENHRY and CDR2 SYGVKD. The CDR3 totals 16 residues. The CDR3 reads CAISEGMSGGHPEAFF. CDR3 sequence (DNA): TGTGCCATCAGTGAGGGGATGTCGGGGGGCCACCCTGAAGCTTTCTTT.

V and J are TRBV16 and TRBJ2-7; no clear D gene. Per the germline V gene, CDR1 is KGHSY and CDR2 is FQNENV. V was pared by 0 bases and J by 2 bases, with 8 bases between. CDR3 size: 14 residues. The chain's CDR3 is CASSQSGVAYEQYF. CDR3 nucleotide sequence: TGTGCCAGCAGCCAATCGGGCGTAGCCTACGAGCAGTACTTC. Based on the CDR3 plus reference TRBV16 and TRBJ2-7, the full variable domain is GEEVAQTPKHLVRGEGQKAKLYCAPIKGHSYVFWYQQVLKNEFKFLISFQNENVFDETGMPKERFSAKCLPNSPCSLEIQATKLEDSAVYFCASSQSGVAYEQYFGPGTRLTVT.

In its sample, this clonotype was seen a few times. The V gene is TRBV7-8, the J gene TRBJ1-1; D uncertain. The CDR3 spans 14 residues. Germline assignment: CDR1 SGHVS and CDR2 FQNEAQ. V was shortened by 1 base and J by 5 bases, with 11 bases between the two germline ends. The CDR3 region is CASSLGVRLTEAFF. The CDR3 DNA reads as TGTGCCAGCAGCTTAGGGGTGAGGTTGACTGAAGCTTTCTTT.

This clonotype was seen ten or more times. The chain couples TRBV7-9 to TRBJ2-1; D is uncertain. This CDR3 contains 14 residues. The V end lost 2 bases, the J end lost 2 bases, and 7 bases lay between the germline ends. Germline CDR1 SEHNR, CDR2 FQNEAQ (reference sequence). The CDR3 DNA reads TGTGCCAGCAGCTTAAACCCCACCTACAATGAGCAGTTCTTC. Translation: CASSLNPTYNEQFF.

The V gene is TRBV6-4, the J gene TRBJ2-2; the D gene could be TRBD1 or TRBD2 (6 bases each). Trimming took off 4 bases at V and 6 bases at J, with 12 bases between the two ends. The CDR3 is made up of 14 amino acids. Germline V gene data show CDR1 as MRHNA and CDR2 as SNTAGT. The CDR3 spells CASSAEGGSGELFF. The CDR3, as DNA: TGTGCCAGCAGTGCTGAAGGGGGGTCCGGGGAGCTGTTTTTT.

The chain combines TRBV15 with TRBJ1-3; 9 bases are shared with TRBD1. This CDR3 spans 16 amino acids. V shed 1 base, J shed 7 bases, and the junction held 8 bases outside the gene matches. The V gene's germline CDR1 is LNHNV and CDR2 YYDKDF (reference sequence). Written as DNA, the CDR3 is TGTGCCACCAGCAGAGCCCCGGGACAGGGTTTCAACACCATATATTTT. Protein product: CATSRAPGQGFNTIYF.

The V call is TRBV15, the J call TRBJ2-7; 9 bases agree with TRBD2. The CDR3 has 15 residues. Germline CDR1 LNHNV, CDR2 YYDKDF (reference sequence). The J segment lost 3 bases and the V segment lost 3 bases, leaving 6 bases of the junction unmatched. The CDR3 spells CATSSAGTSSYEQYF. CDR3 sequence (DNA): TGTGCCACCAGCAGTGCCGGGACTAGCAGCTACGAGCAGTACTTC. The whole variable domain, filled in from reference TRBV15 and TRBJ2-7, reads DAMVIQNPRYQVTQFGKPVTLSCSQTLNHNVMYWYQQKSSQAPKLLFHYYDKDFNNEADTPDNFQSRRPNTSFCFLDIRSPGLGDTAMYLCATSSAGTSSYEQYFGPGTRLTVT.

In this sample, this clonotype turned up a few times. The chain couples TRBV20-1 to TRBJ2-3, with D possibly TRBD2 on 5 matching bases. Trimming left V 5 bases short and J 5 bases short, with 14 bases between. The CDR3 consists of 13 residues. CDR1 is DFQATT and CDR2 is SNEGSKA in the germline V gene (reference sequence). The CDR3 DNA is TGCAGTGCTCCCGAGGAGGTTCGAGATACGCAGTATTTT. It encodes CSAPEEVRDTQYF.

In this sample, this clonotype turned up many times. V gene TRBV6-1 combines with J gene TRBJ2-3, with 7 positions matching TRBD1. J lost 0 bases, V lost 2 bases, and 11 bases had no gene match. CDR3 length: 18 residues. Per germline, CDR1 MNHNS and CDR2 SASEGT. The CDR3 nucleotides read TGTGCCAGCAGTGAATACCGACAGGGCCTATCGAGCACAGATACGCAGTATTTT. Protein product: CASSEYRQGLSSTDTQYF.